A selection of T cell receptor beta chains follows, all from one sample in a study of CD8+CD57+ T cells in acquired aplastic anemia. TCRdb analysed the reads with MiXCR anew, one entry per CDR3 protein. The sample consists of 200,000 to 250,000 distinct CDR3 sequences, about half of them appearing once. Source material: sorted CD4+, CD8+, or CD8+CD57+ T cells (not recorded which) from PBMCs. All receptors derive from a human donor with aplastic anemia. Both conserved end residues are part of each CDR3. The order of the fields is clone size, V gene, J gene, CDR3 protein. Some rows mark clone size as missing; the rest say once, few, many or name a class of expanded clone.

>once|TRBV15|TRBJ1-1
CATSRGSAVVGTEAFF
>many|TRBV11-2|TRBJ2-6
CASSSAAGSRANVLTF
>few|TRBV29-1|TRBJ2-3
CSVDPRLAGLGQYF
>NA|TRBV15|TRBJ1-6
CATSRDRRPPLHF
>NA|TRBV20-1|TRBJ1-5
CSARFPSRATNQPQHF
>NA|TRBV15|TRBJ1-4
CATSMDRVMNNSPLHFGRNEKLFF
>many|TRBV29-1|TRBJ1-1
CSVEAGWSTEAFF
>NA|TRBV30|TRBJ2-3
CAWRTSGTGGTDTQYF
>NA|TRBV9|TRBJ2-7
CASSAYGRSSYEQYF
>many|TRBV11-2|TRBJ2-3
CASSLGALPGTDTQYF
>few|TRBV5-1|TRBJ1-3
CASSLESDTSGNTIYF
>NA|TRBV7-9|TRBJ2-7
CASSLTKGPTYEQYF
>NA|TRBV15|TRBJ2-5
CATSRDRGGAETQYF
>NA|TRBV7-9|TRBJ1-1
CASSSGHLLNTEAFF
>many|TRBV4-1|TRBJ1-1
CASSQGWGNTEAFF
>NA|TRBV2|TRBJ2-7
CASRAGQFPSW
>few|TRBV28|TRBJ2-7
CASSTILHEQYF
>NA|TRBV4-3|TRBJ2-3
CASSQVPRGGLASTDTQYF
>NA|TRBV9|TRBJ1-2
CASSVGWGRGGDYGYTF
>few|TRBV10-3|TRBJ2-7
CAINPDRAGYEQYF
>NA|TRBV19|TRBJ1-3
CASSIAGIGNTIYF
>NA|TRBV20-1|TRBJ2-1
CSASTGTSWGNEQFF
>NA|TRBV9|TRBJ1-1
CASSVLNLGEAFF
>NA|TRBV7-8|TRBJ2-7
CASRGQGNYEQYF
>many|TRBV6-5|TRBJ2-3
CASSPSGGADTQYF
>NA|TRBV7-9|TRBJ2-3
CASSQSPGPSTDTQYF
>NA|TRBV2|TRBJ1-1
CASRGGQSLEAFF
>NA|TRBV29-1|TRBJ1-2
CSVEVPMGYNYGYTF
>many|TRBV19|TRBJ2-7
CASSISGDEQYF
>NA|TRBV19|TRBJ1-6
CASGDRVANSPLHF
>NA|TRBV5-1|TRBJ1-2
CASSLGGGGGPTYGYTF
>NA|TRBV2|TRBJ1-2
CASGNRIVGSGYTF